Many counts were recorded for the clone carrying this T cell receptor (beta chain). This sample was taken from a study of human T cells and chemical hapten exposure. CDR3 length: 16 amino acids. The germline V gene encodes CDR1 DFQATT and CDR2 SNEGSKA (reference sequence). V was cut by 0 bases and J by 0 bases, with 15 bases left in between. From whole blood left unfractionated, total RNA was extracted. MiXCR, applied by TCRdb to the 5' RACE reads, yields one record per CDR3 protein. Counted here are 110,000 to 150,000 distinct CDR3 sequences, roughly 4.1% occurring once; the ten biggest clones make up over 1.3%.

The chain is built from TRBV20-1 and TRBJ2-7; possibly TRBD1 for D (6 bases). The clonotype was recovered from a female donor in good health. The CDR3 coding sequence is TGCAGTGCTAGAGATATGAAGGGGGTGTACTCCTACGAGCAGTACTTC. Translating gives CSARDMKGVYSYEQYF.